Described below is a single T cell receptor beta chain sequence and its context. Here immunoSEQ multiplex PCR was the method, and the copy in TCRdb shows in-frame clones only, minus some. The sample holds more than 75,000 clones, almost 97% seen once. This sample is drawn from a study of technical replicates of blood from a few donors. The ends lost 0 bases at V and 8 bases at J; junction bases unmatched: 7. The V gene's germline CDR1 is SGHRS and CDR2 YFSETQ. This CDR3 comprises 15 residues. The chain recombines TRBV5-1 with TRBJ2-1; 8 bases map to TRBD2. What was sequenced was T cells isolated from PBMCs. The receptor was isolated from a human donor in good health. CDR3 sequence reads: CASSLESSGNDEQFF. The CDR3 DNA sequence: TGCGCCAGCAGCTTGGAAAGTAGCGGGAACGATGAGCAGTTCTTC.